This T cell receptor beta chain derives from a study of a mutant IDH1 vaccine in newly diagnosed glioma. Across the study: Treatment recipients were approximately 62% male and about 40% female, and their mean age was around 40 years.

Described time point: week 5, during vaccination. Vaccination comprised doses that each held 300 ug of mutant IDH1 20-mer peptide, plus topical imiquimod. Each tumor in the donors was a new WHO grade 3 or 4 astrocytoma, IDH1-mutant and ATRX-lost. Turning to this clone: Antigen: not known.

Assay: immunoSEQ multiplex PCR; the TCRdb copy retains only in-frame clones and omits some. The table includes over 35,000 clones, just over 90% detected once. CDR1 and CDR2 (germline): MGHRA, YSYEKL. This CDR3 has 13 residues. V lost 3 bases to trimming and J lost 0 bases, with 2 bases between them. The chain combines TRBV4-1 with TRBJ2-2; D gene unclear. The specimen comprised PBMCs, sampled from a glioma patient whose treatment included an IDH1 peptide vaccine. This receptor was taken from a man aged 45 to 65 with glioma. The CDR3 region has the DNA TGCGCCAGCAGCCAGACGAACACCGGGGAGCTGTTTTTT. Its translation: CASSQTNTGELFF.